This TCR beta chain was documented in a study of early T cells in non-severe SARS-CoV-2 infection. cDNA molecules, individually, were tagged with unique molecular identifiers. A single record per CDR3 protein comes from TCRdb applying MiXCR to the 5' RACE reads. The repertoire holds under 60,000 distinct CDR3 sequences, 7% to 9% seen once, with 9.4% in the top ten. This clonotype was picked up many times. V dropped 6 bases and J dropped 1; count of bases not matched to a gene: 3. CDR1 and CDR2 (germline): SQVTM, ANQGSEA. This CDR3 is built from 13 residues. This chain links TRBV29-1 with TRBJ1-1, with 9 nucleotides matching TRBD1. The sequence came from an adult who was a healthcare worker with PCR-confirmed SARS-CoV-2 infection or an uninfected control (not recorded which). Source material: whole blood. CDR3 sequence reads: CSVPGQGNTEAFF. The CDR3 coding sequence is TGCAGCGTCCCGGGACAGGGGAACACTGAAGCTTTCTTT.